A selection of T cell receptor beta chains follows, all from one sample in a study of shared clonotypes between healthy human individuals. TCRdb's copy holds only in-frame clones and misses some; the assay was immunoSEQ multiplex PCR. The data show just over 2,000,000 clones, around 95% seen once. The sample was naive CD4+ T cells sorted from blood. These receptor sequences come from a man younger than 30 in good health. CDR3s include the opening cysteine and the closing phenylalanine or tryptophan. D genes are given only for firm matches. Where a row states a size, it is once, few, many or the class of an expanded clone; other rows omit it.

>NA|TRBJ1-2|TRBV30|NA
TGTGCCTGGACCCCTCGAGAGGGACTAAACTATGGCTACACCTTC
CAWTPREGLNYGYTF
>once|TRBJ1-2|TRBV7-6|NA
TGTGCCAGCAGCTTAGGCCAGCTCAACTATGGCTACACCTTC
CASSLGQLNYGYTF
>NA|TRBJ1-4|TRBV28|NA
TGTGCCACCCAGGATTTTGAAAAACTGTTTTTT
CATQDFEKLFF
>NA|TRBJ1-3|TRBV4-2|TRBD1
TGTGCCAGCAGCCAAGATCCCGCCACCGGGACAGGGACTGGAAACACCATATATTTT
CASSQDPATGTGTGNTIYF
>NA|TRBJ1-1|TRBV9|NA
TGTGCCAGCAGCAAGGGACCGAACACTGAAGCTTTCTTT
CASSKGPNTEAFF
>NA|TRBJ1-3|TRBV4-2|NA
TGTGCCAGCAGCCACCTAACCTTTGGTGTCGGTGACTCTGGAAACACCATATATTTT
CASSHLTFGVGDSGNTIYF
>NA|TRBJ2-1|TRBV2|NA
TGTGCCAGCAGTGGGGGCGAGGCCAAGCAGTTCTTC
CASSGGEAKQFF
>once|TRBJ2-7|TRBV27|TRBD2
TGTGCCAGCAGTCGGGACTACTCCCCCTACGAGCAGTACTTC
CASSRDYSPYEQYF
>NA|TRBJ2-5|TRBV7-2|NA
TGTGCCAGCAGCTTTCTAGCCCAAGAGACCCAGTACTTC
CASSFLAQETQYF
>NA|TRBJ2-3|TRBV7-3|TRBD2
TGTGCCAGCAGCTTTACTAGCGGGGGGAGCACAGATACGCAGTATTTT
CASSFTSGGSTDTQYF
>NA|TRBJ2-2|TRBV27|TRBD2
TGTGCCAGCGGTATAGCGGGGGGGTACACCGGGGAGCTGTTTTTT
CASGIAGGYTGELFF
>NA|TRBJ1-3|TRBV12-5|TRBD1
TGTGCTAGTGGACGAACAGGGGGCTACTCTGGAAACACCATATATTTT
CASGRTGGYSGNTIYF
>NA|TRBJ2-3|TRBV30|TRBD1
TGTGCCTGGAGACAGGGGTTCACAGATACGCAGTATTTT
CAWRQGFTDTQYF